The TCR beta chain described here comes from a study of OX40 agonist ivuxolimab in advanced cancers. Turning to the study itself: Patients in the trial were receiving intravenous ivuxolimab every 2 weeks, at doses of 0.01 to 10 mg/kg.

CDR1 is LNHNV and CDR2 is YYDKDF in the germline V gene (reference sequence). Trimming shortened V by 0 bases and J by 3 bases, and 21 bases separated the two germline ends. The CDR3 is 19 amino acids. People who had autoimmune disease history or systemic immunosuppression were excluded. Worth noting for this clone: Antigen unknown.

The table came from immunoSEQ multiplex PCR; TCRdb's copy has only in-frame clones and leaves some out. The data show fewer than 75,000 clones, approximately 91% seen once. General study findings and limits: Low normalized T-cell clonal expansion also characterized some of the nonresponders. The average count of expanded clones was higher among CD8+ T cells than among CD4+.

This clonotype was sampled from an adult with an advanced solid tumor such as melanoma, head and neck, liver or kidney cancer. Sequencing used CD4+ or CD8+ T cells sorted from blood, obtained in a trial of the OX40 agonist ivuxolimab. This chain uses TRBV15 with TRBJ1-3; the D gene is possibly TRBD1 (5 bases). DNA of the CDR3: TGTGCCACCAGCAGAGATCTTCCTCCGTGGCAGGGTATTGGAAACACCATATATTTT. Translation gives CATSRDLPPWQGIGNTIYF.